This TCR beta chain appears in the sequencing data of a study of CD8+ T cells in alopecia areata. For the study at large: Oral tofacitinib (5 to 10 mg twice daily) was administered to treated patients.

As the sequencing template, cDNA was produced by extracting RNA and reverse transcribing it. Libraries were prepared by immunoSEQ multiplex PCR; TCRdb keeps only in-frame clonotypes and omits some of them. The sample holds 100,000 to 150,000 clones, around two fifths seen once. Trimming pared 0 bases from V and 2 bases from J, leaving 9 bases between. The germline V gene encodes CDR1 SGHRS and CDR2 YFSETQ. The CDR3 is made up of 14 amino acids. Cell sorting on a FACSAria was used to separate CD4+ and CD8+ T cells from the PBMCs. Source material: CD4+ T cells sorted from blood. This clonotype originated in a human donor with alopecia areata. J is TRBJ2-7 and V is TRBV5-1; TRBD2 is a possible D gene (5 bases). CDR3 loop: CASSLDPGTYEQYF. In DNA form, the CDR3 reads TGCGCCAGCAGCTTGGATCCGGGGACCTACGAGCAGTACTTC.